Following are 22 T cell receptor beta chains from one sample sequenced in a study of shared clonotypes between healthy human individuals (dated by TCRdb to 2019 to 2021). Preparation of the library involved the immunoSEQ multiplex PCR assay. TCRdb took this table from immuneACCESS and kept in-frame rearrangements with V and J called. Such tables lack part of the clones; where checked against another copy, unresolved V genes explain under half of the gap, and the rest is unexplained. This sample has over 1.4 million clones in its table, and roughly 97% of those were observed once. Roughly 1.1% of the sample comes from the top ten. Sample: naive CD4+ T cells sorted from blood. In the paper's terms, the cell subset or site label means: CD45RA+ positively selected. These TCRs come from a man aged 25-45 years in good health.

The gene calls are TRBV10-3 and TRBJ2-1, with 9 nucleotides matching TRBD2. Germline CDR1 ENHRY, CDR2 SYGVKD. CDR3 length: 18 residues. V shed 6 bases and J 0 bases; nucleotides not matched to a gene: 12. The CDR3 nucleotides read TGTGCCATCAGCTCACCACTCAATAGCGGGAGCTCCTACAATGAGCAGTTCTTC. Translating it yields CAISSPLNSGSSYNEQFF.

The J gene is TRBJ2-4, the V gene TRBV5-6; 9 nucleotides line up with TRBD2. The junction had 5 bases not matched to a gene; V was cut back by 4 bases and J by 3 bases. The CDR3 loop spans 15 amino acids. Germline assignment: CDR1 SGHDT and CDR2 YYEEEE. The DNA of the CDR3 is TGTGCCAGCAGCCGCGGGGGGGCGGACAAAAACATTCAGTACTTC. This encodes CASSRGGADKNIQYF.

Points on this clone: The junction departs from the called germline gene at one end, perhaps through a read error. This sequence joins TRBV11-3 and TRBJ2-1; D perhaps matches TRBD2 (5 bases). The CDR3 runs to 13 residues. Germline CDR1 is SGHNT and CDR2 is YENEEA. CDR3 DNA: TGTGCCAGCAGCCACGTGGACGGGGATGAACAGTTCTTC. Amino acids: CASSHVDGDEQFF. Using reference TRBV11-3 and TRBJ2-1 for the parts outside the CDR3, the full variable domain is EAGVVQSPRYKIIEKKQPVAFWCNPISGHNTLYWYLQNLGQGPELLIRYENEEAVDDSQLPKDRFSAERLKGVDSTLKIQPAELGDSAVYLCASSHVDGDEQFFGPGTRLTVL.

This chain joins TRBV5-1 and TRBJ1-1; D ambiguous. The CDR3 is 13 amino acids. Germline assignment: CDR1 SGHRS and CDR2 YFSETQ. V shed 10 bases and J shed 0 bases, with 13 bases lying between them. The DNA for the CDR3 is TGCGCCTCCCATGAGACACTGAACACTGAAGCTTTCTTT. Translated: CASHETLNTEAFF.

The chain uses TRBV6-1 and TRBJ1-2; 8 nucleotides match TRBD1. Germline V gene data show CDR1 as MNHNS and CDR2 as SASEGT. V gave up 8 bases and J gave up 4 bases; unmatched junction bases: 6. CDR3 size: 13 residues. Written as DNA, the CDR3 is TGTGCCAGCGCAACCAGGGGGCCCTATGGCTACACCTTC. Its translation: CASATRGPYGYTF.

The rearrangement uses TRBV28 and TRBJ2-2; 12 bases are shared with TRBD2. V lost 4 bases to trimming and J lost 9 bases; unmatched junction nucleotides: 6. CDR1 and CDR2 from the germline V gene are MDHEN and SYDVKM. The CDR3 is 15 amino acids. In DNA, the CDR3 is TGTGCCAGCAGTTCCGCGACTAGCGGGAGCCGGGAGCTGTTTTTT. Residues: CASSSATSGSRELFF.

Comments on this clone: This sample also contains other DNA sequences that code for the same CDR3. The chain uses TRBV7-9 and TRBJ2-3; no definite D call. The V end was cut by 1 base, the J end by 0 bases, with 5 bases between. This CDR3 is 14 amino acids long. CDR1 is SEHNR, CDR2 FQNEAQ, per germline (reference sequence). CDR3 loop: CASSLGLSTDTQYF. In DNA, the CDR3 is TGTGCCAGCAGCTTAGGACTCAGCACAGATACGCAGTATTTT.

The chain carries TRBV2 and TRBJ2-2; possibly TRBD1 for D (6 bases). Looked up from germline, CDR1 is SNHLY and CDR2 is FYNNEI. Between the trimmed V and J ends, which lost 5 bases and 6 bases, there was a span of 7 bases. The CDR3 sequence is 12 residues long. CDR3 sequence (DNA): TGTGCCAGCAGTCAGGGGCCCGGGGAGCTGTTTTTT. Encoded protein: CASSQGPGELFF.

The chain combines TRBV7-9 with TRBJ2-7; 8 bases line up with TRBD1. V was pared by 5 bases and J by 3 bases, with 3 bases of the junction left unmatched. There are 13 residues in the CDR3. Germline V gives CDR1 SEHNR, CDR2 FQNEAQ (reference sequence). DNA for the CDR3: TGTGCCAGCAGCCGGGACAGGCTCTACGAGCAGTACTTC. Protein sequence: CASSRDRLYEQYF.

The V call is TRBV5-6, the J call TRBJ1-1; D may be TRBD1 (6 bases). The CDR3 length is 14 residues. Trimming pared 5 bases from V and 3 bases from J, leaving 14 bases between. Germline V lookup: CDR1 SGHDT, CDR2 YYEEEE. In DNA form, the CDR3 reads TGTGCCAGCAGATACTTAGGGGGGGACACTGAAGCTTTCTTT. It is translated as CASRYLGGDTEAFF.

The chain couples TRBV11-2 to TRBJ2-3; 7 bases match TRBD1. The CDR3 consists of 18 residues. Germline lookup yields CDR1 SGHAT and CDR2 FQNNGV. J gave up 2 bases and V 3 bases, and 14 bases lay outside the gene matches. CDR3 sequence reads: CASSFFLQGGLLTDTQYF. The CDR3 DNA reads as TGTGCCAGCAGCTTTTTCCTTCAAGGGGGCCTACTCACAGATACGCAGTATTTT.

This clone is a singleton in its sample. The V and J genes are TRBV9 and TRBJ1-5, with D perhaps TRBD1 (5 bases). V was cut by 0 bases and J by 3 bases, with 10 bases left in between. Looked up from germline, CDR1 is SGDLS and CDR2 is YYNGEE. This CDR3 is built from 15 residues. The CDR3 here is CASSVGQGPNQPQHF. The CDR3 region has the DNA TGTGCCAGCAGCGTAGGGCAGGGCCCCAATCAGCCCCAGCATTTT. Looking up the rest from reference TRBV9 and TRBJ1-5 gives the full variable domain: DSGVTQTPKHLITATGQRVTLRCSPRSGDLSVYWYQQSLDQGLQFLIQYYNGEERAKGNILERFSAQQFPDLHSELNLSSLELGDSALYFCASSVGQGPNQPQHFGDGTRLSIL.

The rearrangement links TRBV5-4 to TRBJ2-1, with 7 bases identical to TRBD1. Per germline, CDR1 SGHNT and CDR2 YYREEE (reference sequence). V gave up 3 bases and J gave up 3 bases; unmatched junction bases: 9. CDR3 length: 16 amino acids. The CDR3 here is CASSSITGTDYNEQFF. The CDR3 nucleotides read TGTGCCAGCAGCTCAATAACCGGGACAGACTACAATGAGCAGTTCTTC.

The chain combines TRBV6-1 with TRBJ2-1, with a possible D match to TRBD2 (5 bases). Trimming pared 0 bases from V and 8 bases from J, leaving 14 bases between. Germline-derived CDR1 and CDR2 are MNHNS and SASEGT. This CDR3 region has 15 residues. CDR3 amino acids: CASSEAHSALDEQFF. The CDR3 nucleotides read TGTGCCAGCAGTGAAGCGCATAGCGCTTTAGATGAGCAGTTCTTC.

The count of this clone is one. CDR3: CASSVAAGREPQHF. CDR3 nucleotides: TGTGCCAGCAGCGTAGCGGCAGGGAGGGAGCCCCAGCATTTT. The chain joins TRBV9 to TRBJ1-5; TRBD1 is a possible D gene (5 bases). The V end lost 0 bases, the J end lost 8 bases, and 12 bases lay between the germline ends. Germline lookup yields CDR1 SGDLS and CDR2 YYNGEE. The CDR3 has 14 amino acids.

The sample holds one count of this clone. This CDR3 is also generated by other DNA sequences in the sample. The CDR3 coding sequence is TGTGCCAGCTCACCAACGGAGAATCAGCCCCAGCATTTT. Translation: CASSPTENQPQHF. The chain is built from TRBV18 and TRBJ1-5; the D is unclear. V was pared by 2 bases and J by 4 bases, with 6 bases between. Looked up from germline, CDR1 is KGHSH and CDR2 is LQKENI. This CDR3 contains 13 residues.

J is TRBJ1-2 and V is TRBV9; TRBD1 is a possible D gene (5 bases). Germline lookup yields CDR1 SGDLS and CDR2 YYNGEE. The CDR3 covers 12 residues. Between the trimmed V and J ends, which lost 6 bases and 2 bases, there was a span of 8 bases. CDR3 sequence (DNA): TGTGCCAGCATGGGGGGAAACTATGGCTACACCTTC. Its protein product is CASMGGNYGYTF.

The chain recombines TRBV9 with TRBJ1-5; weak D call: TRBD1 (5 bases). Trimming removed 4 bases at V and 3 bases at J, with 14 bases between. This CDR3 contains 15 residues. Germline V gene lookup returns CDR1 SGDLS and CDR2 YYNGEE. The CDR3 DNA follows: TGTGCCAGCAGCCCTAGGGACGGTATCAATCAGCCCCAGCATTTT. Translation: CASSPRDGINQPQHF. The full variable domain, completed using reference TRBV9 and TRBJ1-5, is DSGVTQTPKHLITATGQRVTLRCSPRSGDLSVYWYQQSLDQGLQFLIQYYNGEERAKGNILERFSAQQFPDLHSELNLSSLELGDSALYFCASSPRDGINQPQHFGDGTRLSIL.

The genes are TRBV6-6 and TRBJ1-1; D perhaps matches TRBD1 (6 bases). The CDR3 has 13 residues. Germline V gives CDR1 MNHNY, CDR2 SVGAGI (reference sequence). The V end was cut by 5 bases, the J end by 4 bases, with 11 bases between. The CDR3 sequence is CASSTTGSTEAFF. DNA of the CDR3: TGTGCCAGCAGTACCACAGGGAGCACTGAAGCTTTCTTT.

The chain couples TRBV9 to TRBJ1-1; maybe TRBD1 (5 bases). The CDR3 runs 13 residues. Trimming took 0 bases from V and 5 from J, leaving 8 bases between them. Germline V gene lookup returns CDR1 SGDLS and CDR2 YYNGEE. CDR3 sequence: CASSVGGETEAFF. The DNA of the CDR3 is TGTGCCAGCAGCGTAGGGGGGGAGACTGAAGCTTTCTTT. Based on the CDR3 plus reference TRBV9 and TRBJ1-1, the full variable domain is DSGVTQTPKHLITATGQRVTLRCSPRSGDLSVYWYQQSLDQGLQFLIQYYNGEERAKGNILERFSAQQFPDLHSELNLSSLELGDSALYFCASSVGGETEAFFGQGTRLTVV.

On this clone: The sample carries other DNA sequences with the same CDR3. The CDR3 DNA follows: TGTGCCAGCAGCGTTAGAACTAGCACAGATACGCAGTATTTT. It encodes CASSVRTSTDTQYF. V usage is TRBV9 and J usage is TRBJ2-3; unclear D gene. Trimming pared 2 bases from V and 0 bases from J, leaving 7 bases between. The CDR3 has 14 residues. Germline CDR1 reads SGDLS; CDR2 reads YYNGEE.

This chain uses TRBV6-1 with TRBJ2-1; possibly TRBD2 for D (6 bases). CDR3 length equals 15 residues. The V end lost 8 bases, the J end lost 0 bases, and 14 bases lay between the germline ends. Germline V lookup: CDR1 MNHNS, CDR2 SASEGT. CDR3 sequence: CASLLAPSSYNEQFF. In nucleotides, the CDR3 is TGTGCCAGCCTTCTAGCGCCCAGCTCCTACAATGAGCAGTTCTTC.